This T cell receptor beta chain was sequenced in a study of identifying expanded T cells in peripheral blood. This CDR3 contains 16 residues. Germline values: CDR1 LGHNT, CDR2 FRNRAP. After removal of 0 bases from V and 7 bases from J, the junction contained 8 bases not matched to a gene. Using immunoSEQ multiplex PCR, the repertoire was profiled, and TCRdb retains in-frame clones only, with some absent. This table has 60,000 to 70,000 clones, approximately 87% appearing once. The sequencing sample was made of blood. This chain connects TRBV12-5 to TRBJ2-1; 8 positions match TRBD2. The clonotype was recovered from a person aged 18 to 75 in good health. DNA of the CDR3: TGTGCTAGTGGTTTGGTATTGAGCGGGAGTGATAATGAGCAGTTCTTC. Residues: CASGLVLSGSDNEQFF.